The 5 T cell receptor beta chains below come from one sample, sequenced in a study of early T cells in non-severe SARS-CoV-2 infection. TCRdb used MiXCR to reprocess the 5' RACE reads, holding one entry per CDR3 protein. The sample holds tens of thousands of distinct CDR3 sequences; approximately 10% are singletons and the top ten take about 6%. The sample was whole blood, taken at baseline. These receptors all stem from an adult who was a healthcare worker with PCR-confirmed SARS-CoV-2 infection or an uninfected control (not recorded which).

The chain carries TRBV10-2 and TRBJ2-3; no reliable D call. The CDR3 has 13 residues. Per germline, CDR1 WSHSY and CDR2 SAAADI. V was trimmed by 5 bases and J by 2 bases, leaving 8 bases between them. For the CDR3, the DNA is TGCGCCAGCAGTAGTGGCTTCACAGATACGCAGTATTTT. Encoded protein: CASSSGFTDTQYF.

This clonotype was seen ten or more times. CDR3 DNA: TGTGCCTGGAGTAAACAGGGGAGTGGGCAGTACTTC. This gives the protein CAWSKQGSGQYF. V usage is TRBV30 and J usage is TRBJ2-7; 7 bases map to TRBD1. The CDR3 sequence is 12 residues long. Germline CDR1 is GTSNPN and CDR2 is SVGIG (reference sequence). Trimming cost V 2 bases and J 9 bases; bases outside gene matches: 7.

The V and J genes are TRBV3-1 and TRBJ1-1; the D is unclear. Trimming left V 4 bases short and J 1 base short, with 7 bases between. The CDR3 spans 13 residues. Germline CDR1 and CDR2: LGHDT and YNNKEL (reference sequence). CDR3 DNA sequence: TGTGCCAGCAGCCGCCTGGGGAACACTGAAGCTTTCTTT. Its protein product is CASSRLGNTEAFF.

This clonotype showed up many times. The gene calls are TRBV11-2 and TRBJ2-3, with 8 bases identical to TRBD1. The CDR3 is made up of 17 amino acids. The J segment lost 2 bases and the V segment lost 5 bases, leaving 12 bases of the junction unmatched. Per the germline V gene, CDR1 is SGHAT and CDR2 is FQNNGV. The CDR3 nucleotides are TGTGCCAGCAGCCTTATCTGGCCGGGACAGGCCACAGATACGCAGTATTTT. This codes for CASSLIWPGQATDTQYF. Based on the CDR3 plus reference TRBV11-2 and TRBJ2-3, the full variable domain is EAGVAQSPRYKIIEKRQSVAFWCNPISGHATLYWYQQILGQGPKLLIQFQNNGVVDDSQLPKDRFSAERLKGVDSTLKIQPAKLEDSAVYLCASSLIWPGQATDTQYFGPGTRLTVL.

This clonotype was seen only a few times. This rearrangement joins TRBV11-2 to TRBJ2-2, with no clear D. The CDR3 contains 17 residues. The V and J ends lost 2 bases and 0 bases respectively, with 13 bases between them. Per the germline V gene, CDR1 is SGHAT and CDR2 is FQNNGV. In nucleotides, the CDR3 is TGTGCCAGCAGCTTACTAAGGACCCGGACGAACACCGGGGAGCTGTTTTTT. It yields the protein CASSLLRTRTNTGELFF.